The 26 T cell receptor beta chains below all came from one sample that was sequenced in a study of regulatory T cells in long-lasting Graves disease. Researchers made TCR beta libraries by using iRepertoire HTBI primers and running Arm-PCR on CDR3 regions. TCRdb recomputed calls from the multiplex PCR reads with MiXCR, one row per CDR3 protein. The sample carries roughly 300,000 distinct CDR3 sequences, 22% recorded once. The time point was: persistent/refractory GD, antithyroid drugs over 5 years with positive TRAb. The TCR library used RNA extracted from PBMCs. The sequenced sample was peripheral blood mononuclear cells (PBMCs), obtained when the disease was refractory, from a patient treated with antithyroid drugs. These receptors were obtained from a female donor with Graves disease.

This clonotype was counted only a few times. The chain recombines TRBV30 with TRBJ1-2, with D possibly matching TRBD1 (5 bases). V was clipped by 3 bases and J by 8 bases, with 13 bases between them. This CDR3 region has 12 residues. Germline values: CDR1 GTSNPN, CDR2 SVGIG (reference sequence). The DNA of the CDR3 is TGTGCCTGGAGCTTTACAGGAGGAGGCTACACCTTC. Translation gives CAWSFTGGGYTF.

The chain employs TRBV28 and TRBJ1-3; 10 bases agree with TRBD1. CDR1 is MDHEN and CDR2 is SYDVKM in the germline V gene. V lost 2 bases, J lost 6 bases, and 1 base stayed unmatched. This CDR3 is built from 14 residues. In DNA, the CDR3 is TGTGCCAGCAGTTTAGGACAGGGGGTAAACACCATATATTTT. Translating it yields CASSLGQGVNTIYF.

This clonotype came up many times. The V gene is TRBV12-3 or TRBV12-4, the J gene TRBJ2-5, with a tentative D call TRBD2 (6 bases). The CDR3 totals 14 residues. V gave up 3 bases and J gave up 0 bases, with 8 bases separating them. CDR3 loop: CASSLGGNQETQYF. Here the CDR3 DNA reads TGTGCCAGCAGTTTGGGGGGTAACCAAGAGACCCAGTACTTC.

This clonotype has just one count. The genes are TRBV20-1 and TRBJ2-3, with D unclear. Trimming removed 7 bases at V and 0 bases at J, with 8 bases between. The germline V gene encodes CDR1 DFQATT and CDR2 SNEGSKA (reference sequence). This CDR3 comprises 12 residues. The CDR3 region has the DNA TGCAGTGGCGACACTAGCACAGATACGCAGTATTTT. Amino acids: CSGDTSTDTQYF.

This clonotype was seen repeatedly, ten times or more. The chain has TRBV6-1 and TRBJ2-5, with D perhaps matching TRBD1 or TRBD2 (5 bases each). The V gene's germline CDR1 is MNHNS and CDR2 SASEGT. The CDR3 runs 16 residues. With 7 bases removed from V and 2 bases from J, the gap between germline ends came to 20 bases. This chain's CDR3 is CASTVQHEGSQETQYF. The CDR3 DNA is TGTGCCAGCACCGTACAACATGAGGGGTCTCAAGAGACCCAGTACTTC.

The CDR3 here is CASRRRPQHF. The CDR3, as DNA: TGTGCCAGCAGACGGAGGCCCCAGCATTTT. This chain links TRBV7-3 with TRBJ1-5; D gene uncertain. The CDR3 consists of 10 residues. Looked up from germline, CDR1 is SGHTA and CDR2 is FQGTGA. Trimming removed 6 bases from V and 9 bases from J, with 6 bases in between.

This clonotype was recorded a few times. This chain uses TRBV28 with TRBJ1-1, with a weak D call TRBD1 (5 bases). The ends were cut back, 7 bases at V and 4 bases at J, with 16 bases in the middle. This CDR3 region has 14 residues. Germline values: CDR1 MDHEN, CDR2 SYDVKM. CDR3 bases: TGTGCCAGCACCCTCCCCAGGGAGGGCACTGAAGCTTTCTTT. Its translation is CASTLPREGTEAFF.

This clonotype was found many times. The CDR3 DNA reads TGTGCCAGCAGTTTAGGGTGGAATCAGCCCCAGCATTTT. Translation gives CASSLGWNQPQHF. V is TRBV28 and J is TRBJ1-5, with unresolved D. The CDR3 length is 13 residues. From germline, CDR1 is MDHEN and CDR2 SYDVKM. V was pared by 2 bases and J by 4 bases, with 6 bases between.

Concerning this clonotype: This sequence is one base from a far larger clone and is likely a read error. This chain joins TRBV28 and TRBJ1-6; D is possibly TRBD1 (5 bases). Matching the DNA end better, TRBJ1-1 makes the J call doubtful. The CDR3 is 11 amino acids. The germline CDR1 and CDR2 sequences are MDHEN and SYDVKM. DNA of the CDR3: TGTGCCAGCAGTCTACAGGCAGAAGCTTTCTTT. Its protein product is CASSLQAEAFF.

The chain employs TRBV7-2 and TRBJ1-1, with TRBD1 as a possible D gene (6 bases). The CDR3 is made up of 15 amino acids. V was pared by 3 bases and J by 4 bases, with 15 bases between. Germline V CDR1 and CDR2: SGHTA, FQGNSA. The DNA for the CDR3 is TGTGCCAGCAGCTTGGAAGGACAGTTGCTCACTGAAGCTTTCTTT. It yields the protein CASSLEGQLLTEAFF.

This clonotype was observed a few times. The rearrangement links TRBV20-1 to TRBJ2-7; D tentatively fits TRBD1 or TRBD2 (5 bases each). The V end was cut by 3 bases, the J end by 3 bases, with 9 bases between. The V gene's germline CDR1 is DFQATT and CDR2 SNEGSKA (reference sequence). The CDR3 extends over 12 amino acids. The CDR3 DNA sequence: TGCAGTGCTAGTGAGGGGTTCTACGAGCAGTACTTC. This translates into CSASEGFYEQYF.

This sequence joins TRBV6-2 or TRBV6-3 and TRBJ2-2; unclear D gene. The CDR3 is 12 amino acids. Trimming left V 2 bases short and J 6 bases short, with 4 bases between. Germline CDR1 MNHEY, CDR2 SVGEGT. Here the CDR3 DNA reads TGTGCCAGCAGTTACATTCCCGGGGAGCTGTTTTTT. It encodes CASSYIPGELFF.

This clonotype was detected a few times. This chain uses TRBV24-1 with TRBJ1-1; 11 nucleotides agree with TRBD1. The germline CDR1 and CDR2 sequences are KGHDR and SFDVKD. The V segment lost 3 bases and the J segment 7 bases; nucleotides outside the gene matches: 3. The CDR3 contains 14 residues. The CDR3 region is CATSDGQGAGEAFF. CDR3 nucleotide sequence: TGTGCCACCAGTGATGGACAGGGGGCAGGTGAAGCTTTCTTT.

As to this clonotype: A junction boundary mismatches the germline segment, possibly from a read error. The chain is built from TRBV20-1 and TRBJ1-1, with D unclear. This CDR3 comprises 13 residues. Germline CDR1 is DFQATT and CDR2 is SNEGSKA (reference sequence). Written as DNA, the CDR3 is TGCAGTGCTGGAGAGACACACCGCACTGAAGCTTTCTTT. Its translation: CSAGETHRTEAFF.

This clonotype was counted only a few times. V is TRBV19 and J is TRBJ2-7; either TRBD1 or TRBD2 may fit D (5 bases each). Germline V gene lookup returns CDR1 LNHDA and CDR2 SQIVND (reference sequence). V was pared by 3 bases and J by 2 bases, with 11 bases between. The CDR3 is 14 amino acids. The CDR3 sequence is CASSMGRLAYEQYF. CDR3 nucleotide sequence: TGTGCCAGTAGTATGGGACGACTTGCCTACGAGCAGTACTTC.

This clonotype came up many times. This rearrangement joins TRBV28 to TRBJ2-2; 8 bases match TRBD1. Germline V lookup: CDR1 MDHEN, CDR2 SYDVKM. V was pared by 2 bases and J by 6 bases, with 5 bases of the junction left unmatched. The CDR3 spans 15 residues. CDR3 coding DNA: TGTGCCAGCAGTTTACACAGGGGGATCGCCGGGGAGCTGTTTTTT. It codes for CASSLHRGIAGELFF.

V gene TRBV14 combines with J gene TRBJ1-6; 9 bases align to TRBD1. The CDR3 is 14 amino acids. V shed 4 bases and J 10 bases; nucleotides not matched to a gene: 5. Germline assignment: CDR1 SGHDN and CDR2 FVKESK. The CDR3 sequence is CASSLRDRASPLHF. CDR3 sequence (DNA): TGTGCCAGCAGCCTCCGGGACAGGGCCTCACCCCTCCACTTT. The full variable domain, with the rest looked up from reference TRBV14 and TRBJ1-6, is EAGVTQFPSHSVIEKGQTVTLRCDPISGHDNLYWYRRVMGKEIKFLLHFVKESKQDESGMPNNRFLAERTGGTYSTLKVQPAELEDSGVYFCASSLRDRASPLHFGNGTRLTVT.

This clonotype showed up just a few times. This chain connects TRBV20-1 to TRBJ1-1; D is uncertain. Germline V gene sequence: CDR1 DFQATT, CDR2 SNEGSKA (reference sequence). The CDR3 spans 10 residues. CDR3 DNA: TGCAGGTCGGTATTGACTGAAGCTTTCTTT. It encodes CRSVLTEAFF.

This clonotype was observed many times. The chain uses TRBV28 and TRBJ1-1; possibly TRBD1 for D (5 bases). The germline V and J ends were trimmed by 6 bases and 3 bases, with 11 bases remaining between them. CDR1 is MDHEN, CDR2 SYDVKM, per germline. The length of the CDR3 is 13 residues. CDR3 coding DNA: TGTGCCAGCAGGGAGGGGATGGACACTGAAGCTTTCTTT. Amino acid sequence: CASREGMDTEAFF.

The rearrangement links TRBV27 to TRBJ2-1; 8 bases fit TRBD1. Per the germline V gene, CDR1 is MNHEY and CDR2 is SMNVEV (reference sequence). V lost 2 bases to trimming and J lost 4 bases; unmatched junction nucleotides: 1. The length of the CDR3 is 14 residues. The CDR3 region has the DNA TGTGCCAGCAGTTTACAGGGGGCTTACAATGAGCAGTTCTTC. It codes for CASSLQGAYNEQFF.

This clonotype was observed a few times. The chain carries TRBV5-1 and TRBJ2-7, with 8 bases lining up with TRBD2. The V gene's germline CDR1 is SGHRS and CDR2 YFSETQ. Trimming removed 4 bases from V and 6 bases from J; junction bases left unmatched: 9. There are 14 residues in the CDR3. This CDR3 reads CASSPGLVFSEQYF. The CDR3 region has the DNA TGCGCCAGCAGCCCGGGACTAGTTTTTTCCGAGCAGTACTTC.

This clonotype was picked up a small number of times. CDR3 sequence reads: CASKKANSPLHF. The CDR3 nucleotides read TGTGCCAGCAAGAAAGCGAATTCACCCCTCCACTTT. The chain carries TRBV28 and TRBJ1-6; D not resolved. Trimming shortened V by 7 bases and J by 7 bases, and 8 bases separated the two germline ends. The CDR3 totals 12 residues. Germline-derived CDR1 and CDR2 are MDHEN and SYDVKM.

This clonotype was counted between two and nine times. CDR3 amino acids: CASSLGQGHSGNTIYF. The CDR3 DNA reads as TGCGCCAGCAGCTTGGGACAGGGCCACTCTGGAAACACCATATATTTT. The rearrangement uses TRBV5-1 and TRBJ1-3; 7 nucleotides match TRBD1. The germline V gene encodes CDR1 SGHRS and CDR2 YFSETQ. The V gene end was trimmed by 0 bases and the J gene end by 0 bases; junction bases not matched to a gene: 3. The CDR3 sequence is 16 residues long.

This clonotype was counted at least ten times. This rearrangement joins TRBV27 to TRBJ1-4; D might be TRBD1 (6 bases). The CDR3 covers 14 residues. The germline V gene encodes CDR1 MNHEY and CDR2 SMNVEV (reference sequence). V lost 1 base, J lost 7 bases, and 10 bases lay in between. CDR3 in DNA: TGTGCCAGCAGTTTATACGAGGGGGGTGAAAAACTGTTTTTT. This gives the protein CASSLYEGGEKLFF. The variable domain in full, completed from reference TRBV27 and TRBJ1-4, reads EAQVTQNPRYLITVTGKKLTVTCSQNMNHEYMSWYRQDPGLGLRQIYYSMNVEVTDKGDVPEGYKVSRKEKRNFPLILESPSPNQTSLYFCASSLYEGGEKLFFGSGTQLSVL.

This clonotype was counted only a few times. The gene calls are TRBV28 and TRBJ1-1; possible D gene TRBD1, 6 bases. V was pared by 2 bases and J by 3 bases, with 10 bases between. The CDR3 is 14 residues long. Germline CDR1 is MDHEN and CDR2 is SYDVKM. The DNA of the CDR3 is TGTGCCAGCAGTTTAACCAGGGGCCACACTGAAGCTTTCTTT. Translated, it gives CASSLTRGHTEAFF.

This clonotype was recorded a few times. The chain couples TRBV27 to TRBJ2-2; D gene ambiguous. The CDR3 runs 16 residues. The V and J ends lost 5 bases and 0 bases respectively, with 13 bases between them. Germline CDR1 and CDR2: MNHEY and SMNVEV (reference sequence). The CDR3: CASSPPLRSNTGELFF. The CDR3 nucleotides read TGTGCCAGCAGTCCCCCTTTACGGTCGAACACCGGGGAGCTGTTTTTT.